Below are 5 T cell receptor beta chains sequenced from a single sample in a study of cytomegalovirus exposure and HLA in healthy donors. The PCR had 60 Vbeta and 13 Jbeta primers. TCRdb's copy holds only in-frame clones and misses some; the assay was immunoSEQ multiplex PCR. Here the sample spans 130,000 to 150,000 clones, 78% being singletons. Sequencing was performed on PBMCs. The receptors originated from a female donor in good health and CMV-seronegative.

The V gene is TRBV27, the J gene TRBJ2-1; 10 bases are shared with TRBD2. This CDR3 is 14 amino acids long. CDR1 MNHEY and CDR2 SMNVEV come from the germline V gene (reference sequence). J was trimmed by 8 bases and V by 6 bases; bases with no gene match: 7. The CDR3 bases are TGTGCCAGCAGGGCTAGCGGGAGACGCGATGAGCAGTTCTTC. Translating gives CASRASGRRDEQFF.

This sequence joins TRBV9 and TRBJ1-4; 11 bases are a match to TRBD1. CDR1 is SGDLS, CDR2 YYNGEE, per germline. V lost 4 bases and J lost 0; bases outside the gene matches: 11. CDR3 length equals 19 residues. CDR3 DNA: TGTGCCAGCAGCCCAAGGGACAGGGGGGGTTCCCCAACTAATGAAAAACTGTTTTTT. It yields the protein CASSPRDRGGSPTNEKLFF.

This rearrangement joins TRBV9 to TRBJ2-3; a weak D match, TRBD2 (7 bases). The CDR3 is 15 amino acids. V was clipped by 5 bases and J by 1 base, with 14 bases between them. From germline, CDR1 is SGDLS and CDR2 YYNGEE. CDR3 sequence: CASSNRAGGTDTQYF. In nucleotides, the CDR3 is TGTGCCAGCAGTAACAGGGCGGGGGGCACAGATACGCAGTATTTT.

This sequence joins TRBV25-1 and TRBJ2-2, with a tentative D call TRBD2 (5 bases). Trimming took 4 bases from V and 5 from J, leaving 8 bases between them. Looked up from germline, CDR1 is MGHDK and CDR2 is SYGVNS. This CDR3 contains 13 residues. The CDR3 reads CASSATRTGELFF. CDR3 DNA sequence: TGTGCCAGCAGTGCCACTAGGACCGGGGAGCTGTTTTTT.

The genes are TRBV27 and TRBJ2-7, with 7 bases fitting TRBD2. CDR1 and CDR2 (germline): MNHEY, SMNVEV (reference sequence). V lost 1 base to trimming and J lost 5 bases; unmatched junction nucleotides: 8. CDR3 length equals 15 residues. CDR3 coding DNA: TGTGCCAGCAGTTTATGGGCGGGAGCATCGAACGAGCAGTACTTC. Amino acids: CASSLWAGASNEQYF.